The 22 T cell receptor beta chains given below trace back to one sample, sequenced in a study of cytomegalovirus exposure and HLA in healthy donors. It was with 60 Vbeta and 13 Jbeta primers that the PCR ran. This table comes from immunoSEQ multiplex PCR, and its TCRdb copy is limited to in-frame clones, with some not included. The sample comprises some 110,000 clones, approximately 74% of which are singletons, and around a tenth rests with the top ten. Sequencing input: PBMCs. The receptors were gathered from a woman in her forties or fifties in good health and CMV-seropositive.

The chain is built from TRBV7-6 and TRBJ1-2; no clear D gene. Germline values: CDR1 SGHVS, CDR2 FNYEAQ. This CDR3 has 14 residues. Deletions cut 1 base from V and 7 bases from J, with 13 bases between. For the CDR3, the DNA is TGTGCCAGCAGCTTAGGTGGGCTTAGTGGTGGCTACACCTTC. Translated, it gives CASSLGGLSGGYTF. Full variable domain (missing parts from reference TRBV7-6 and TRBJ1-2): GAGVSQSPRYKVTKRGQDVALRCDPISGHVSLYWYRQALGQGPEFLTYFNYEAQQDKSGLPNDRFSAERPEGSISTLTIQRTEQRDSAMYRCASSLGGLSGGYTFGSGTRLTVV.

The V call is TRBV29-1, the J call TRBJ2-7; 9 bases are a match to TRBD2. V dropped 6 bases and J dropped 4; count of bases not matched to a gene: 10. The germline V gene encodes CDR1 SQVTM and CDR2 ANQGSEA. This CDR3 comprises 14 residues. The CDR3 here is CSVALAGQGYEQYF. The CDR3 region has the DNA TGCAGCGTGGCCCTAGCGGGGCAGGGGTACGAGCAGTACTTC.

This sequence joins TRBV7-3 and TRBJ1-1, with 9 bases aligning to TRBD1. CDR1 SGHTA and CDR2 FQGTGA come from the germline V gene. The CDR3 sequence is 15 residues long. V gave up 4 bases and J gave up 7 bases; unmatched junction bases: 10. CDR3 amino acids: CASSSQPTGGVEAFF. CDR3 DNA: TGTGCCAGCAGCTCACAACCGACAGGGGGGGTTGAAGCTTTCTTT.

The chain couples TRBV18 to TRBJ2-5; 11 bases match TRBD2. The germline gives CDR1 KGHSH, CDR2 LQKENI. The CDR3 is made up of 14 amino acids. With V trimmed by 1 base and J by 5 bases, 0 bases remained unmatched. CDR3 sequence: CASSPLAGGETQYF. CDR3 DNA sequence: TGTGCCAGCTCACCACTAGCGGGAGGGGAGACCCAGTACTTC.

This clone came up once. The chain joins TRBV7-9 to TRBJ1-5; D is perhaps TRBD1 (6 bases). Deletions cut 1 base from V and 6 bases from J, with 13 bases between. Germline V gene sequence: CDR1 SEHNR, CDR2 FQNEAQ (reference sequence). The CDR3 runs 15 residues. Written as DNA, the CDR3 is TGTGCCAGCAGCTTAGTCGGCCAGGGGCTTCAGCCCCAGCATTTT. Translated: CASSLVGQGLQPQHF.

V is TRBV18 and J is TRBJ2-7, with D possibly TRBD2 on 6 matching bases. The V gene's germline CDR1 is KGHSH and CDR2 LQKENI. The V end was cut by 3 bases, the J end by 2 bases, with 11 bases between. The CDR3 is 14 residues long. The chain's CDR3 is CASSPRRTTYEQYF. CDR3 coding DNA: TGTGCCAGCTCACCTCGACGGACTACCTACGAGCAGTACTTC.

The chain joins TRBV20-1 to TRBJ1-1, with D uncertain. The germline V gene has CDR1 DFQATT and CDR2 SNEGSKA (reference sequence). Trimming pared 3 bases from V and 8 bases from J, leaving 10 bases between. The CDR3 runs 11 residues. In DNA form, the CDR3 reads TGCAGTGCTAGCCGCACACCCGAAGCTTTCTTT. Amino acids: CSASRTPEAFF.

The chain couples TRBV28 to TRBJ1-2; D may be TRBD1 (6 bases). The V gene's germline CDR1 is MDHEN and CDR2 SYDVKM. Trimming removed 3 bases at V and 5 bases at J, with 16 bases between. The CDR3 covers 15 residues. The CDR3 nucleotides read TGTGCCAGCAGTTTGGCAGGGAGGGGGGGATATGGCTACACCTTC. It translates to CASSLAGRGGYGYTF.

This clone was found once. The gene calls are TRBV7-6 and TRBJ1-6; D gene ambiguous. The V end was cut by 5 bases, the J end by 0 bases, with 5 bases between. This CDR3 region has 14 residues. Germline lookup yields CDR1 SGHVS and CDR2 FNYEAQ. For the CDR3, the DNA is TGTGCCAGCAGCCGGGTCTCCTATAATTCACCCCTCCACTTT. This translates into CASSRVSYNSPLHF.

A few counts support this clone. The chain employs TRBV30 and TRBJ2-3, with 9 bases aligning to TRBD2. With 2 bases clipped from V and 1 base from J, the junction kept 1 base outside the gene matches. Germline assignment: CDR1 GTSNPN and CDR2 SVGIG (reference sequence). This CDR3 comprises 14 residues. As DNA, the CDR3 is TGTGCCTGGAGTTGGACTAGCGGCACAGATACGCAGTATTTT. Encoded protein: CAWSWTSGTDTQYF.

The CDR3, as DNA: TGTGCCAGCTCACCGCGACAGGGGGCAGGTGACGAGCAGTACTTC. Amino acid sequence: CASSPRQGAGDEQYF. This rearrangement joins TRBV18 to TRBJ2-7, with TRBD1 matching over 10 bases. The CDR3 consists of 15 residues. Germline trimming cut 3 bases from V and 5 bases from J; bases unmatched to any gene: 7. From germline, CDR1 is KGHSH and CDR2 LQKENI.

The chain employs TRBV7-3 and TRBJ1-4, with D tentatively TRBD1 (6 bases). Germline-derived CDR1 and CDR2 are SGHTA and FQGTGA. This CDR3 is 17 amino acids long. Trimming took off 0 bases at V and 7 bases at J, with 18 bases between the two ends. CDR3 loop: CASSLTGTTTGSEKLFF. The CDR3 DNA follows: TGTGCCAGCAGCTTAACGGGAACTACAACAGGGTCTGAAAAACTGTTTTTT.

This clone appeared once. This chain uses TRBV19 with TRBJ2-7; TRBD1 aligns across 10 bases. This CDR3 comprises 15 residues. Germline V lookup: CDR1 LNHDA, CDR2 SQIVND (reference sequence). Losses at the gene ends were 5 bases for V and 3 bases for J; bases not matched to a gene: 7. CDR3 sequence (DNA): TGTGCCAGTAGTGTCCTGGGGACAGGGGTCTACGAGCAGTACTTC. It specifies CASSVLGTGVYEQYF.

This clone has only one observation. The rearrangement joins TRBV30 to TRBJ1-4, with 9 nucleotides matching TRBD1. The CDR3 consists of 13 residues. Germline V CDR1 and CDR2: GTSNPN, SVGIG (reference sequence). The trim removed 5 bases at V and 5 bases at J, leaving 3 bases unmatched. Written as DNA, the CDR3 is TGTGCCTGGTTGGGACAGGGAAATGAAAAACTGTTTTTT. Translation gives CAWLGQGNEKLFF. Supplemented by reference TRBV30 and TRBJ1-4, the full variable domain reads SQTIHQWPATLVQPVGSPLSLECTVEGTSNPNLYWYRQAAGRGLQLLFYSVGIGQISSEVPQNLSASRPQDRQFILSSKKLLLSDSGFYLCAWLGQGNEKLFFGSGTQLSVL.

V usage is TRBV18 and J usage is TRBJ1-4; no firm D call. Germline V gives CDR1 KGHSH, CDR2 LQKENI. V lost 3 bases and J 8 bases, leaving 10 bases between the germline ends. This CDR3 has 13 amino acids. The CDR3 loop is CASSPSRSEKLFF. Written as DNA, the CDR3 is TGTGCCAGCTCACCCTCGCGGAGCGAAAAACTGTTTTTT.

Comments on this clone: The sample carries other DNA sequences with the same CDR3. The chain carries TRBV29-1 and TRBJ1-1; a possible D gene is TRBD1 (5 bases). The V end was cut by 6 bases, the J end by 2 bases, with 10 bases between. CDR3 size: 12 residues. Germline loops: CDR1 SQVTM, CDR2 ANQGSEA. CDR3 sequence (DNA): TGCAGCGTCCACAGGAAAAACACTGAAGCTTTCTTT. It specifies CSVHRKNTEAFF.

The chain uses TRBV27 and TRBJ1-5, with TRBD1 matching 7 bases. Unmatched junction bases numbered 7, after V lost 4 bases and J lost 4 bases. The germline V gene has CDR1 MNHEY and CDR2 SMNVEV (reference sequence). The CDR3 runs to 15 residues. In DNA, the CDR3 is TGTGCCAGCAGTTCCGGGACAGCGACAAATCAGCCCCAGCATTTT. This encodes CASSSGTATNQPQHF.

This chain joins TRBV27 and TRBJ2-3; 7 bases match TRBD1. V trimming: 5 bases; J trimming: 2 bases; junction bases outside the gene matches: 13. The CDR3 runs to 17 residues. Germline CDR1 is MNHEY and CDR2 is SMNVEV (reference sequence). CDR3: CASSRQTGSPFTDTQYF. CDR3 coding DNA: TGTGCCAGCAGTCGCCAGACAGGGTCGCCCTTCACAGATACGCAGTATTTT.

The chain carries TRBV7-9 and TRBJ2-3; 8 nucleotides match TRBD1. The germline gives CDR1 SEHNR, CDR2 FQNEAQ (reference sequence). V dropped 5 bases and J dropped 3; count of bases not matched to a gene: 7. The CDR3 has 15 residues. The CDR3 DNA follows: TGTGCCAGCAGCCAGGGGGCACCGTTAACAGATACGCAGTATTTT. This sequence encodes CASSQGAPLTDTQYF.

This clone was counted once. The chain carries TRBV6-6 and TRBJ2-7; 10 nucleotides line up with TRBD1. Germline CDR1 and CDR2: MNHNY and SVGAGI (reference sequence). Trimming cost V 9 bases and J 3 bases; bases outside gene matches: 5. The CDR3 contains 13 residues. The CDR3 coding sequence is TGTGCCAGTACCGGGACAGGGGTCTACGAGCAGTACTTC. This translates into CASTGTGVYEQYF.

For this clone: Germline and junction disagree at one end, which may indicate a read error. This chain connects TRBV10-3 to TRBJ1-2, with 7 nucleotides matching TRBD1. From germline, CDR1 is ENHRY and CDR2 SYGVKD. The CDR3 covers 16 residues. The CDR3 region has the DNA TGTGCCATCACTGAGTCGGCACAGGGGATTGGCTATAGCTACACCTTC. Protein sequence: CAITESAQGIGYSYTF.

This sequence joins TRBV14 and TRBJ2-3; D not certain. Germline CDR1 and CDR2: SGHDN and FVKESK. The V end lost 3 bases, the J end lost 6 bases, and 4 bases lay between the germline ends. The length of the CDR3 is 11 residues. The CDR3 sequence: CASSHSDTQYF. As DNA, the CDR3 is TGTGCCAGCAGCCATTCTGATACGCAGTATTTT.